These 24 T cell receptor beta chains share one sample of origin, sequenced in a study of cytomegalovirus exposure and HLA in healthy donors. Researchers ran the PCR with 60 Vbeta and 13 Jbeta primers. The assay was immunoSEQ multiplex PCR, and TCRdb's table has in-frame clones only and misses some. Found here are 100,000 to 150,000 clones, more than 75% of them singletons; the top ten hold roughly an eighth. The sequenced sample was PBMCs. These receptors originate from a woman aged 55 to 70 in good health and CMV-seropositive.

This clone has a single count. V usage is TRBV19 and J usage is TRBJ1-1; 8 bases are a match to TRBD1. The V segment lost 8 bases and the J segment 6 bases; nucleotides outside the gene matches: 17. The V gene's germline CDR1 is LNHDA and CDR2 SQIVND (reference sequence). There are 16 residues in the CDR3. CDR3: CASCTLVAGGPSEAFF. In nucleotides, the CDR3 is TGTGCCAGTTGTACTCTGGTCGCAGGGGGCCCCTCTGAAGCTTTCTTT.

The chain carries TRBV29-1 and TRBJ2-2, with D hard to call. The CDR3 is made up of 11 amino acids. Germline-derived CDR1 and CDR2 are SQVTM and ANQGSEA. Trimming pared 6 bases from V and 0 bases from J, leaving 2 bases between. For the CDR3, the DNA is TGCAGCGTCGCGAACACCGGGGAGCTGTTTTTT. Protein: CSVANTGELFF.

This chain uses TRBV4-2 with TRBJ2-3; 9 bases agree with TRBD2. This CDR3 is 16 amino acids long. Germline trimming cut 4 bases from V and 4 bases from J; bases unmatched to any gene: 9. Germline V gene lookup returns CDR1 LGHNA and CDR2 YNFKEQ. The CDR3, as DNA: TGTGCCAGCAGCCGCAGAGCGGGGGGTGGGGCAGATACGCAGTATTTT. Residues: CASSRRAGGGADTQYF.

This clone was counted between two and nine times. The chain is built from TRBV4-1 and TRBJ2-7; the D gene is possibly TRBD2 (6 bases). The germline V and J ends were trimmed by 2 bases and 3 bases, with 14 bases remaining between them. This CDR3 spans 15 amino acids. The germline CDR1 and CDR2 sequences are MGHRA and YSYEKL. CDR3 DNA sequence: TGCGCCAGCAGCCAACGCGGGGAGGCTCGCTACGAGCAGTACTTC. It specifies CASSQRGEARYEQYF.

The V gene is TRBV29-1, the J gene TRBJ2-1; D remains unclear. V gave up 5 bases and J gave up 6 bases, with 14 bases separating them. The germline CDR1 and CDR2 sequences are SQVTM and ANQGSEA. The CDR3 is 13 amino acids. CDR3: CSVSILTVNEQFF. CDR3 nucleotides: TGCAGCGTTTCGATATTAACGGTCAATGAGCAGTTCTTC.

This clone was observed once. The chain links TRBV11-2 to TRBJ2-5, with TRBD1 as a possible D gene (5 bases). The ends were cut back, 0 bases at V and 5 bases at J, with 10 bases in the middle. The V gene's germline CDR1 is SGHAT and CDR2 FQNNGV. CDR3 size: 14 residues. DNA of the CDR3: TGTGCCAGCAGCTTAGATCCAGGGCGGGAGACCCAGTACTTC. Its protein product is CASSLDPGRETQYF.

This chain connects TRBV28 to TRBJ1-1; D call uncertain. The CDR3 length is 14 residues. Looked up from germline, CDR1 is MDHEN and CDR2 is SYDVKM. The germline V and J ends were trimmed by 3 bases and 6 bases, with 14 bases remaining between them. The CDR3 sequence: CASSFLGGSSEAFF. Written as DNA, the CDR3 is TGTGCCAGCAGTTTTTTGGGAGGGTCGTCTGAAGCTTTCTTT.

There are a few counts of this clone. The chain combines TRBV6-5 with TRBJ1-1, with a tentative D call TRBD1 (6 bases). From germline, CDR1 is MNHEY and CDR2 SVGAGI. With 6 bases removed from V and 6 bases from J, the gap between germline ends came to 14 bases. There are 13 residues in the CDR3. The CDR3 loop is CASSQGQTPEAFF. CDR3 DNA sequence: TGTGCCAGCAGCCAAGGACAGACCCCTGAAGCTTTCTTT.

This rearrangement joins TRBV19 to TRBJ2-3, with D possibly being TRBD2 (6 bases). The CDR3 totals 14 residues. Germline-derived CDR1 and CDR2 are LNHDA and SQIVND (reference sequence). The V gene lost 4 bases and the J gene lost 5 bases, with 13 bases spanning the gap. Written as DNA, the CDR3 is TGTGCCAGTAGTAGGCGGGAATCCGGAGATACGCAGTATTTT. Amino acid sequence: CASSRRESGDTQYF.

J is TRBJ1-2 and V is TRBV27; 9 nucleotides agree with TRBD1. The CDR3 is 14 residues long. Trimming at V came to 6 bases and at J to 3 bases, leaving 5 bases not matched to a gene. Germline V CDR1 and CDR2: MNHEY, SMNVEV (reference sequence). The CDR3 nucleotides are TGTGCCAGCAGAACAGGGGGCACGGACTATGGCTACACCTTC. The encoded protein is CASRTGGTDYGYTF.

CDR3 nucleotide sequence: TGTGCCAGCAGCGCCTCTAGCGGATCCTACAATGAGCAGTTCTTC. Its translation is CASSASSGSYNEQFF. V usage is TRBV7-3 and J usage is TRBJ2-1, with TRBD2 matching 7 bases. The CDR3 contains 15 residues. With 5 bases clipped from V and 1 base from J, the junction kept 5 bases outside the gene matches. Germline loops: CDR1 SGHTA, CDR2 FQGTGA.

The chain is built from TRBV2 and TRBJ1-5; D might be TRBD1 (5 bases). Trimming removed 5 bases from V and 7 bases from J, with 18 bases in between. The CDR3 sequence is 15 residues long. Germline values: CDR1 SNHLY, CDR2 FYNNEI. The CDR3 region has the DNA TGTGCCAGCAGTCGCATCGGGGGGGTTGGGCAGCCCCAGCATTTT. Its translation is CASSRIGGVGQPQHF.

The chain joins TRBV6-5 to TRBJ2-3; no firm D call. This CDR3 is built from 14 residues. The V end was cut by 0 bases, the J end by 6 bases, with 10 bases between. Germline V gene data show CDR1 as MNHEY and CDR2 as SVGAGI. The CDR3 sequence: CASSYSGTPDTQYF. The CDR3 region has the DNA TGTGCCAGCAGTTACTCGGGCACACCCGATACGCAGTATTTT.

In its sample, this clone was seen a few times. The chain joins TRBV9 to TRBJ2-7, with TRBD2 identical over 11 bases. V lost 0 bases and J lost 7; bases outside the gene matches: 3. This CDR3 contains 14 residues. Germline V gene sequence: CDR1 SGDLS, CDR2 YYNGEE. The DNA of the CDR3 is TGTGCCAGCAGCGTAGATTTAGCGGGAGGGGAGCAGTACTTC. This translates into CASSVDLAGGEQYF.

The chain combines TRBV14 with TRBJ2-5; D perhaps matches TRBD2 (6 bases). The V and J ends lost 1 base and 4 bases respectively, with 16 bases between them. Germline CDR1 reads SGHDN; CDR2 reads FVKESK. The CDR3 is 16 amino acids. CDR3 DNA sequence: TGTGCCAGCAGCCAAGGGCTGGGCGGGAAAAGAGAGACCCAGTACTTC. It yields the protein CASSQGLGGKRETQYF.

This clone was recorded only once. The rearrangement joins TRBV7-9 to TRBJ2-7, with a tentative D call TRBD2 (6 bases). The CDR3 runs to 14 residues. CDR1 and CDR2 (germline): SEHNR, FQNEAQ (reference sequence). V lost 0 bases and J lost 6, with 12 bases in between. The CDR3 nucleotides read TGTGCCAGCAGCTTAGCGGGAGGCCTCGGCGAGCAGTACTTC. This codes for CASSLAGGLGEQYF.

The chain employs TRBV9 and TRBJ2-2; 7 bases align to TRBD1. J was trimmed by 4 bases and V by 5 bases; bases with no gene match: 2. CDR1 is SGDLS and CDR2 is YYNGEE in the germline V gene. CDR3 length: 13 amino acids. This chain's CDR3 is CASRGGGTGELFF. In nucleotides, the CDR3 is TGTGCCAGCAGAGGGGGCGGCACCGGGGAGCTGTTTTTT.

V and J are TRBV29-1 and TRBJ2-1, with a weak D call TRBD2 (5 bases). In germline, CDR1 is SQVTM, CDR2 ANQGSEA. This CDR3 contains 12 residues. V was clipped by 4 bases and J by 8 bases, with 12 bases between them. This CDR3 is CSVGEGRDEQFF. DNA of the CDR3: TGCAGCGTTGGTGAGGGTAGAGATGAGCAGTTCTTC.

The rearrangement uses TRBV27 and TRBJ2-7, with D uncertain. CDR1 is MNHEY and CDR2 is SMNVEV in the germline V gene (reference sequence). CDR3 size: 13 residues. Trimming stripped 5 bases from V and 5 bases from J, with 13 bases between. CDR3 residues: CASSQSRLHEQYF. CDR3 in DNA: TGTGCCAGCAGTCAGTCCAGGCTCCACGAGCAGTACTTC.

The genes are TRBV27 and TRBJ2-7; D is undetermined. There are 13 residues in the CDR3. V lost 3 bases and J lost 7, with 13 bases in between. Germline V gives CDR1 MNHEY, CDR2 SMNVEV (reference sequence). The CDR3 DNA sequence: TGTGCCAGCAGTTTTATCACTCGTCGAGAGCAGTACTTC. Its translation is CASSFITRREQYF.

The CDR3 DNA sequence: TGTGCCATCACTCCAACTAGCGGGGGGCCCACGAGCTCCTACAATGAGCAGTTCTTC. This encodes CAITPTSGGPTSSYNEQFF. The chain links TRBV10-3 to TRBJ2-1; 12 bases fit TRBD2. Germline-derived CDR1 and CDR2 are ENHRY and SYGVKD. The CDR3 has 19 amino acids. The V and J ends lost 7 bases and 0 bases, in that order; junction bases with no gene match: 13.

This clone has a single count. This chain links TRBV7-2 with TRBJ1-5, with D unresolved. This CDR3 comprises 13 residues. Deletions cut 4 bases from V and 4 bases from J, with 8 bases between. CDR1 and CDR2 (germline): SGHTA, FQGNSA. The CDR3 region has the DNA TGTGCCAGCAGCTCGTCGAGAAATCAGCCCCAGCATTTT. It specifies CASSSSRNQPQHF.

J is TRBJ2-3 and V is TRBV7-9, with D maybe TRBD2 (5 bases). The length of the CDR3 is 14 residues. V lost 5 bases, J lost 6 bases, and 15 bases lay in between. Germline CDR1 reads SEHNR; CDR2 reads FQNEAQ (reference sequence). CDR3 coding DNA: TGTGCCAGCAGCGCGTCCGCCGGAGGTGATACGCAGTATTTT. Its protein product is CASSASAGGDTQYF.

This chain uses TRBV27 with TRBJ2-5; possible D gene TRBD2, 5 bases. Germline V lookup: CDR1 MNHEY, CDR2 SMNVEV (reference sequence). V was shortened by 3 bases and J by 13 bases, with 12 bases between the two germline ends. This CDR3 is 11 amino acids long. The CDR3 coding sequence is TGTGCCAGCAGTTTTGGGAGTCGGGTGTACTTC. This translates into CASSFGSRVYF.